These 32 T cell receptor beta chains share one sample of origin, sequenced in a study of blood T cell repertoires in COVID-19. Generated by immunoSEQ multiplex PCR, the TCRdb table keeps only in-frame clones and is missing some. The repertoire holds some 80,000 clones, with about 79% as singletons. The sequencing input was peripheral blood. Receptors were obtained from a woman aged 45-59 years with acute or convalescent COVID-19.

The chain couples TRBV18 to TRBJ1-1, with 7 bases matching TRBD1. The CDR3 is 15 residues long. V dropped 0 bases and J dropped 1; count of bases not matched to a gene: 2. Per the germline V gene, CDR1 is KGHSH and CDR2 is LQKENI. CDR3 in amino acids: CASSPPGTANTEAFF. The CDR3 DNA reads TGTGCCAGCTCACCACCGGGGACAGCGAACACTGAAGCTTTCTTT.

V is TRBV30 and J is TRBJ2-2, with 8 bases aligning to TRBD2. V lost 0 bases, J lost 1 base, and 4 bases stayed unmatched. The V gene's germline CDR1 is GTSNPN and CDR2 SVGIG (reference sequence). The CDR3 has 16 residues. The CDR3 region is CAWSVQSGGNTGELFF. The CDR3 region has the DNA TGTGCCTGGAGTGTACAAAGCGGGGGGAACACCGGGGAGCTGTTTTTT.

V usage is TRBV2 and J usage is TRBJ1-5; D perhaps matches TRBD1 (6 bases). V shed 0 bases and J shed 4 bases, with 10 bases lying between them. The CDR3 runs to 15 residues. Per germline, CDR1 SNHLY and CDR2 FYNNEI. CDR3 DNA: TGTGCCAGCAGTGAAGCAATGGGGGCTAATCAGCCCCAGCATTTT. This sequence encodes CASSEAMGANQPQHF.

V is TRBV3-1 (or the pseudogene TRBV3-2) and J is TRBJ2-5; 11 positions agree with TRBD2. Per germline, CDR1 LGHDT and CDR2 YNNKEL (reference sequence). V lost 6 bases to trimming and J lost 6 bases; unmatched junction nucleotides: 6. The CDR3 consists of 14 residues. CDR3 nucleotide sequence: TGTGCCAGCAGTCTTAGCGGGGGGGATAAGACCCAGTACTTC. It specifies CASSLSGGDKTQYF.

The DNA for the CDR3 is TGTGCCAGCCGTCCGGGGGTTGTCGGAAACACCATATATTTT. This sequence encodes CASRPGVVGNTIYF. The V gene is TRBV3-1 (or the pseudogene TRBV3-2), the J gene TRBJ1-3, with D perhaps matching TRBD1 (5 bases). V lost 8 bases to trimming and J lost 4 bases, with 15 bases between them. CDR3 size: 14 residues. Germline V gene data show CDR1 as LGHDT and CDR2 as YNNKEL (reference sequence).

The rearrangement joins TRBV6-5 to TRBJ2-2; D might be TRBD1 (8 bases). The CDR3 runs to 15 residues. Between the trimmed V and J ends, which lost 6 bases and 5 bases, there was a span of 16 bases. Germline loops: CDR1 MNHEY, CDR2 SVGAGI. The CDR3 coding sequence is TGTGCCAGCAGCCTCGGACAGGGAGGGACCGGGGAGCTGTTTTTT. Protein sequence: CASSLGQGGTGELFF.

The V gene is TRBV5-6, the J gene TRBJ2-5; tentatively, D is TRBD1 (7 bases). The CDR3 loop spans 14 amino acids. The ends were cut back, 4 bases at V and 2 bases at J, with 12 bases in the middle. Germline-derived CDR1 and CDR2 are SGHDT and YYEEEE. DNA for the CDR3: TGTGCCAGCAGCCCAGGGGGGCCACAAGAGACCCAGTACTTC. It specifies CASSPGGPQETQYF.

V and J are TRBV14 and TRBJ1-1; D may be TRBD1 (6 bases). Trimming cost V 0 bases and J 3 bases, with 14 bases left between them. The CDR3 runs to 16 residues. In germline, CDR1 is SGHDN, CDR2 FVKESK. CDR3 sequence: CASSQEGGRTDTEAFF. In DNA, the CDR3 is TGTGCCAGCAGCCAAGAGGGGGGGCGCACGGACACTGAAGCTTTCTTT.

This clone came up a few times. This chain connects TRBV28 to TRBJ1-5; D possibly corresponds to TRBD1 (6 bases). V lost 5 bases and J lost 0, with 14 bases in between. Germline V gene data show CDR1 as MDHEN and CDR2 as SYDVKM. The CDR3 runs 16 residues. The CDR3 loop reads CASSPETGYSNQPQHF. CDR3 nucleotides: TGTGCCAGCAGTCCAGAGACAGGCTATAGCAATCAGCCCCAGCATTTT.

CDR3: CASSAPSPLAGVYNEQFF. The DNA for the CDR3 is TGTGCCAGCAGTGCCCCTTCTCCACTAGCGGGAGTCTACAATGAGCAGTTCTTC. The chain is built from TRBV2 and TRBJ2-1; 11 positions match TRBD2. Per germline, CDR1 SNHLY and CDR2 FYNNEI. Trimming cost V 4 bases and J 3 bases; bases outside gene matches: 11. The CDR3 extends over 18 amino acids.

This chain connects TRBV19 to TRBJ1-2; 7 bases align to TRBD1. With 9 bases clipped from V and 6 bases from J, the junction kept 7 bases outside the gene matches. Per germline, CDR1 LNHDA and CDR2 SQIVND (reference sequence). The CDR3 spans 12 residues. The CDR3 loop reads CASQGTADGYTF. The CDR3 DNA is TGTGCCAGCCAGGGGACAGCGGATGGCTACACCTTC.

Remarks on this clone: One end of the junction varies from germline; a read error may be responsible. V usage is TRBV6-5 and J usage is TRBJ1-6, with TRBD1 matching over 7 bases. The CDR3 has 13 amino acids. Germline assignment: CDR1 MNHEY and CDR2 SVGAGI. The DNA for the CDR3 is TGTGCCAGCAGGCAAACCCCGGACAGGCCCCCCCACTTT. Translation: CASRQTPDRPPHF.

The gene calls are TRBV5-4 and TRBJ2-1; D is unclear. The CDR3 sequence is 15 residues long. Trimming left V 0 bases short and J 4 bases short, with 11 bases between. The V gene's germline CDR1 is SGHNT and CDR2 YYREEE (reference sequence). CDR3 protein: CASSLGTQTYNEQFF. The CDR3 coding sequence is TGTGCCAGCAGCTTGGGTACGCAGACATACAATGAGCAGTTCTTC. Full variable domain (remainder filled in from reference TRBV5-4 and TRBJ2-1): ETGVTQSPTHLIKTRGQQVTLRCSSQSGHNTVSWYQQALGQGPQFIFQYYREEENGRGNFPPRFSGLQFPNYSSELNVNALELDDSALYLCASSLGTQTYNEQFFGPGTRLTVL.

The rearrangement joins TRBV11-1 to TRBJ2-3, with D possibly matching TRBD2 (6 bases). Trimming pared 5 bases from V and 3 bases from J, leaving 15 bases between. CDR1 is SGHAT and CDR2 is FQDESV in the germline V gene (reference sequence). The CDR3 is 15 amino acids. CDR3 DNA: TGTGCCAGCAGCCTGAGTAGTGGGACTACAGATACGCAGTATTTT. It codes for CASSLSSGTTDTQYF.

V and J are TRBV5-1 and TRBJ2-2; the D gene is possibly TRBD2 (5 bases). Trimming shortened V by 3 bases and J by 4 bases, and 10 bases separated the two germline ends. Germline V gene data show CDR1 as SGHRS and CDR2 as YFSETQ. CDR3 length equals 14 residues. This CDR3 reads CASSSAGITGELFF. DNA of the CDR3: TGCGCCAGCAGCTCTGCCGGGATCACCGGGGAGCTGTTTTTT.

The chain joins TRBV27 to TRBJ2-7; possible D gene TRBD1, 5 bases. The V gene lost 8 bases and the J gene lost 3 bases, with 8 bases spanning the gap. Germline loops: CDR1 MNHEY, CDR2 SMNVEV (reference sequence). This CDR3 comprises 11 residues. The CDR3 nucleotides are TGTGCCAGCGGGGCGGACTACGAGCAGTACTTC. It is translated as CASGADYEQYF.

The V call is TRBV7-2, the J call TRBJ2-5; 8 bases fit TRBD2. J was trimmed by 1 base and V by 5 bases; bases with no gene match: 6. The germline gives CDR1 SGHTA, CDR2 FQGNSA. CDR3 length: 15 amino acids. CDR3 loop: CASSPRTSSQETQYF. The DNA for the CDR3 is TGTGCCAGCAGCCCACGGACTAGCAGCCAAGAGACCCAGTACTTC.

CDR3 in DNA: TGTGCCAGCTCGAAATCCGGGACAGGAGGAACCGGGGAGCTGTTTTTT. Encoded protein: CASSKSGTGGTGELFF. V gene TRBV18 combines with J gene TRBJ2-2, with 8 bases identical to TRBD1. V was pared by 6 bases and J by 5 bases, with 11 bases of the junction left unmatched. Germline CDR1 KGHSH, CDR2 LQKENI. The CDR3 extends over 16 amino acids.

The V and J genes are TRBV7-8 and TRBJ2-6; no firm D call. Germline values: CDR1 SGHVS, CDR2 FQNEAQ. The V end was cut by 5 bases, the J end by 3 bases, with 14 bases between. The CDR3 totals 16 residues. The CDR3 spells CASSPYRVGGANVLTF. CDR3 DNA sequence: TGTGCCAGCAGCCCGTATCGGGTCGGTGGGGCCAACGTCCTGACTTTC.

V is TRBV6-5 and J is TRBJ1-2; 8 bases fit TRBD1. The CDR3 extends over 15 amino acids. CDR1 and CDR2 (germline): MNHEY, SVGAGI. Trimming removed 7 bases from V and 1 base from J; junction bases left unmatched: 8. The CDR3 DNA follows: TGTGCCAGCAAGGCAGGGGGCTTAGTTAACTATGGCTACACCTTC. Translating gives CASKAGGLVNYGYTF.

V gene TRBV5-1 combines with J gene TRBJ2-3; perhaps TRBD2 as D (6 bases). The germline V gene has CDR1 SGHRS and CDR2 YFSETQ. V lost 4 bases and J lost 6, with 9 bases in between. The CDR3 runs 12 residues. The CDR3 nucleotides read TGCGCCAGCAGCACTAGCTGGGATACGCAGTATTTT. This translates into CASSTSWDTQYF.

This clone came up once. CDR3 sequence (DNA): TGTGCCTGGAGTGTAACCAGGGGGCGCGGCTATGGCTACACCTTC. Translated: CAWSVTRGRGYGYTF. The rearrangement uses TRBV30 and TRBJ1-2, with TRBD1 matching over 8 bases. The trim removed 0 bases at V and 4 bases at J, leaving 7 bases unmatched. The V gene's germline CDR1 is GTSNPN and CDR2 SVGIG (reference sequence). The CDR3 has 15 amino acids.

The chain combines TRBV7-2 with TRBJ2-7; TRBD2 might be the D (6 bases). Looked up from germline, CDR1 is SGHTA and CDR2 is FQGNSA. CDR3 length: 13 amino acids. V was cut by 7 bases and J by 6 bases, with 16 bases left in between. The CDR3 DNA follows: TGTGCCAGCATCGGGGGACGGAACGGCGAGCAGTACTTC. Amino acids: CASIGGRNGEQYF.

CDR3: CASSWDQGSTEAFF. The DNA of the CDR3 is TGTGCCAGCAGCTGGGACCAGGGGAGCACTGAAGCTTTCTTT. The chain employs TRBV5-4 and TRBJ1-1; tentatively, D is TRBD1 (6 bases). The CDR3 covers 14 residues. Per the germline V gene, CDR1 is SGHNT and CDR2 is YYREEE (reference sequence). Trimming shortened V by 3 bases and J by 4 bases, and 13 bases separated the two germline ends.

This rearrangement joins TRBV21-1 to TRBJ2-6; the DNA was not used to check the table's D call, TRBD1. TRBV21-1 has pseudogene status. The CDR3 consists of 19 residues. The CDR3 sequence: CASSKRAGLGASEANVLTF. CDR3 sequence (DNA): TGTGCCAGCAGCAAACGAGCAGGGCTTGGAGCCTCTGAGGCCAACGTCCTGACTTTC.

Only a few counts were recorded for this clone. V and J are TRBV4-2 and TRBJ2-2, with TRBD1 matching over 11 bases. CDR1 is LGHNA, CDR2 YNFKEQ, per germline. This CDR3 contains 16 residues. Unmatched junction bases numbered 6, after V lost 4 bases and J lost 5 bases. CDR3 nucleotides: TGTGCCAGCAGCCCCGGACAGGGGGCAATTACCGGGGAGCTGTTTTTT. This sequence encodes CASSPGQGAITGELFF.

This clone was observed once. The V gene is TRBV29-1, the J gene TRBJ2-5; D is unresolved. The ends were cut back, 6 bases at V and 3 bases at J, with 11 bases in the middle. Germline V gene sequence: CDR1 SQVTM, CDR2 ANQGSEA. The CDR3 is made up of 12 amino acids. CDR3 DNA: TGCAGCGTCCTCGAGCCGGAAGAGACCCAGTACTTC. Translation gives CSVLEPEETQYF. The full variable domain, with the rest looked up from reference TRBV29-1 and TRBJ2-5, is SAVISQKPSRDICQRGTSLTIQCQVDSQVTMMFWYRQQPGQSLTLIATANQGSEATYESGFVIDKFPISRPNLTFSTLTVSNMSPEDSSIYLCSVLEPEETQYFGPGTRLLVL.

The CDR3 nucleotides read TGTGCCAGCAGTTACCGACAGGGGACTCACAATGAGCAGTTCTTC. It is translated as CASSYRQGTHNEQFF. V is TRBV6-6 and J is TRBJ2-1, with 8 bases fitting TRBD1. This CDR3 is built from 15 residues. V shed 2 bases and J 5 bases; nucleotides not matched to a gene: 5. Germline V gives CDR1 MNHNY, CDR2 SVGAGI (reference sequence).

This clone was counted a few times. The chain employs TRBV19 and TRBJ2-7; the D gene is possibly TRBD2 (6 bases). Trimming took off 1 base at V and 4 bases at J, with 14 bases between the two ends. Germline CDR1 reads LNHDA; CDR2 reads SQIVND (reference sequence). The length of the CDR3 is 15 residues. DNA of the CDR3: TGTGCCAGTAGTATAGCGCCGGGAGAGACGTACGAGCAGTACTTC. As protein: CASSIAPGETYEQYF.

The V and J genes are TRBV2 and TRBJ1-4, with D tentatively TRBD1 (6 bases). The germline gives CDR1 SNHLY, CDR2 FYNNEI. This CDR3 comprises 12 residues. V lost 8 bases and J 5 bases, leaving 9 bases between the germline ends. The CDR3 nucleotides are TGTGCCAGCGCTAGGGGGAATGAAAAACTGTTTTTT. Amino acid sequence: CASARGNEKLFF.

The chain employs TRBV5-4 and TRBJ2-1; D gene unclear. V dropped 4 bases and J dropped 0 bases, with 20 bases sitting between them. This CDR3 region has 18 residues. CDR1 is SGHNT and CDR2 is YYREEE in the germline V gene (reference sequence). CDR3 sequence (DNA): TGTGCCAGCAGCCAGAAACCAGGCAAATATAGCTCCTACAATGAGCAGTTCTTC. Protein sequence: CASSQKPGKYSSYNEQFF.

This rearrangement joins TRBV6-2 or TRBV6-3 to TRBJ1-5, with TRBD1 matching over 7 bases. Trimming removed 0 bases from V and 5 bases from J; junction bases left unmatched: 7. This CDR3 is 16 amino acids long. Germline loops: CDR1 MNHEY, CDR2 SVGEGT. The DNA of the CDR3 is TGTGCCAGCAGTTACTCGCCACGACAGGGCGATCAGCCCCAGCATTTT. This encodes CASSYSPRQGDQPQHF.